The present TCR beta chain was sequenced within a study of cytomegalovirus exposure and HLA in healthy donors. The study's findings and limits: In a later analysis, V- and J-gene trimming of beta chains associated with a DCLRE1C missense variant, replicated independently. Cytomegalovirus status, reportedly, was diagnosed with high specificity and sensitivity by the classifier. An Asian-associated ancestry cluster reportedly showed fewer N-insertions than the approximately 620-donor mean in a later analysis.

Note on this clone: Its matching antigen is unknown.

In germline, CDR1 is SGHRS, CDR2 YFSETQ. The CDR3 consists of 14 residues. Trimming took 0 bases from V and 5 from J; bases not matched to a gene: 4. Vbeta (60) and Jbeta (13) primers were used in the PCR. Some clones are missing from TCRdb's copy, which holds only in-frame ones; the method was immunoSEQ multiplex PCR. The sample yields 210,000 or so clones, over 60% seen once. This clonotype was sampled from a woman under 40 in good health and CMV-seropositive. The sample taken for sequencing was PBMCs. This chain connects TRBV5-1 to TRBJ1-1, with 7 bases that match TRBD1. The CDR3 loop reads CASSLVTGLTEAFF. Here the CDR3 DNA reads TGCGCCAGCAGCTTGGTGACAGGGCTGACTGAAGCTTTCTTT.